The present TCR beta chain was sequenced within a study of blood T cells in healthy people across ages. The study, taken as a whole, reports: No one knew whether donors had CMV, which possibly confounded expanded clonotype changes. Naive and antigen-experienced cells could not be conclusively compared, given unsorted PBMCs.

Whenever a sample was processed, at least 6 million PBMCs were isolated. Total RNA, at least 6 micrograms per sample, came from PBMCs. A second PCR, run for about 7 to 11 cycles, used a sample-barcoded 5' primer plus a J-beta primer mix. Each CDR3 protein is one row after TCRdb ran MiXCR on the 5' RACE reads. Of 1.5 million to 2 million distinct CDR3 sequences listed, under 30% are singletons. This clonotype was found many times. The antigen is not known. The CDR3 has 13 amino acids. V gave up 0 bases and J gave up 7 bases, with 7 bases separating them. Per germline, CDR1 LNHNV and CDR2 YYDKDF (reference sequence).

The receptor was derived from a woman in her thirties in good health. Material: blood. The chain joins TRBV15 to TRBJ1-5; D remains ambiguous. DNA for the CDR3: TGTGCCACCAGCAGAGATTATGACCAGCCCCAGCATTTT. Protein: CATSRDYDQPQHF.